The entry that follows covers one T cell receptor beta chain sequence. The sample is drawn from a study of blood T cell repertoires in COVID-19. Study at large: T cells, B-cell-depleted T cells, or PBMCs supplied cDNA or gDNA.

Original handling: Quantification of nucleated cells was approximated via reference gene primer amplification. The data were produced by immunoSEQ multiplex PCR, yet TCRdb's version contains in-frame clones alone and is incomplete. V, J and clone size reflect that table, while D and trimming were determined from the DNA. Among about 210,000 clones listed, around 82% were seen once. With 4 bases removed from V and 1 base from J, the gap between germline ends came to 17 bases. The CDR3 runs to 16 residues. Germline values: CDR1 MNHEY, CDR2 SVGEGT. This TCR was recovered from a man in his fifties or sixties with active or convalescent COVID-19. The rearrangement joins TRBV6-2 or TRBV6-3 to TRBJ2-7; D call uncertain. Source material: peripheral blood. The CDR3 sequence is CASSSFLLSSSYEQYF. The CDR3 nucleotides are TGTGCCAGCAGTTCCTTTCTGCTTAGCTCTTCCTACGAGCAGTACTTC.